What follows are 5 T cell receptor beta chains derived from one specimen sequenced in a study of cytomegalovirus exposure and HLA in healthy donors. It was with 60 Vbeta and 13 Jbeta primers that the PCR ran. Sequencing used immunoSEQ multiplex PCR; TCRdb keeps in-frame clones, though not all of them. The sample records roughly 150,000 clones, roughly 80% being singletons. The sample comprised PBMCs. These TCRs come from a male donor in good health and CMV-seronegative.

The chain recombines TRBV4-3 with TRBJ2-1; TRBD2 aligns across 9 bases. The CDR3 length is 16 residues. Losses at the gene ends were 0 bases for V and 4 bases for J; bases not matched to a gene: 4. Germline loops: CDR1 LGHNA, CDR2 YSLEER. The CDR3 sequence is CASSQELLAGYNEQFF. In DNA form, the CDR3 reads TGCGCCAGCAGCCAAGAACTCCTAGCGGGGTACAATGAGCAGTTCTTC.

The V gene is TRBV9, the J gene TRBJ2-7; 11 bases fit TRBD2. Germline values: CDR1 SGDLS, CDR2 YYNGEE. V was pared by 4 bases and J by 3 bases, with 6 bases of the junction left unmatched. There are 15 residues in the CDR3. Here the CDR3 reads CASSFTGTSGYEQYF. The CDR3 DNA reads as TGTGCCAGCAGCTTTACCGGGACTAGCGGCTACGAGCAGTACTTC.

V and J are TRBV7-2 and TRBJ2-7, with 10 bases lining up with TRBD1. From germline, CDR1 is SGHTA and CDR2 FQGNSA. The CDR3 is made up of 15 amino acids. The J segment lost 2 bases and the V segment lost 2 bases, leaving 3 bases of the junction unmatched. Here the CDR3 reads CASSLMGTGAYEQYF. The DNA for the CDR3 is TGTGCCAGCAGCTTAATGGGGACAGGGGCCTACGAGCAGTACTTC.

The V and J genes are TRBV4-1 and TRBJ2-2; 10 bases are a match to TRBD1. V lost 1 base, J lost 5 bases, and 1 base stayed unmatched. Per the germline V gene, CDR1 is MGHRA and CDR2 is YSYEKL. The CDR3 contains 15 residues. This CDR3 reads CASSQGQGATGELFF. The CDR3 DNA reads TGCGCCAGCAGCCAAGGACAGGGGGCGACCGGGGAGCTGTTTTTT.

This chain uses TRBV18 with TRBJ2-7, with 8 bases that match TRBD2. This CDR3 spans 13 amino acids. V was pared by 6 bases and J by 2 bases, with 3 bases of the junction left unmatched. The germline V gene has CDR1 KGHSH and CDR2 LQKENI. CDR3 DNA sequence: TGTGCCAGCTCCCCGGGGGGGACCTACGAGCAGTACTTC. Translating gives CASSPGGTYEQYF.